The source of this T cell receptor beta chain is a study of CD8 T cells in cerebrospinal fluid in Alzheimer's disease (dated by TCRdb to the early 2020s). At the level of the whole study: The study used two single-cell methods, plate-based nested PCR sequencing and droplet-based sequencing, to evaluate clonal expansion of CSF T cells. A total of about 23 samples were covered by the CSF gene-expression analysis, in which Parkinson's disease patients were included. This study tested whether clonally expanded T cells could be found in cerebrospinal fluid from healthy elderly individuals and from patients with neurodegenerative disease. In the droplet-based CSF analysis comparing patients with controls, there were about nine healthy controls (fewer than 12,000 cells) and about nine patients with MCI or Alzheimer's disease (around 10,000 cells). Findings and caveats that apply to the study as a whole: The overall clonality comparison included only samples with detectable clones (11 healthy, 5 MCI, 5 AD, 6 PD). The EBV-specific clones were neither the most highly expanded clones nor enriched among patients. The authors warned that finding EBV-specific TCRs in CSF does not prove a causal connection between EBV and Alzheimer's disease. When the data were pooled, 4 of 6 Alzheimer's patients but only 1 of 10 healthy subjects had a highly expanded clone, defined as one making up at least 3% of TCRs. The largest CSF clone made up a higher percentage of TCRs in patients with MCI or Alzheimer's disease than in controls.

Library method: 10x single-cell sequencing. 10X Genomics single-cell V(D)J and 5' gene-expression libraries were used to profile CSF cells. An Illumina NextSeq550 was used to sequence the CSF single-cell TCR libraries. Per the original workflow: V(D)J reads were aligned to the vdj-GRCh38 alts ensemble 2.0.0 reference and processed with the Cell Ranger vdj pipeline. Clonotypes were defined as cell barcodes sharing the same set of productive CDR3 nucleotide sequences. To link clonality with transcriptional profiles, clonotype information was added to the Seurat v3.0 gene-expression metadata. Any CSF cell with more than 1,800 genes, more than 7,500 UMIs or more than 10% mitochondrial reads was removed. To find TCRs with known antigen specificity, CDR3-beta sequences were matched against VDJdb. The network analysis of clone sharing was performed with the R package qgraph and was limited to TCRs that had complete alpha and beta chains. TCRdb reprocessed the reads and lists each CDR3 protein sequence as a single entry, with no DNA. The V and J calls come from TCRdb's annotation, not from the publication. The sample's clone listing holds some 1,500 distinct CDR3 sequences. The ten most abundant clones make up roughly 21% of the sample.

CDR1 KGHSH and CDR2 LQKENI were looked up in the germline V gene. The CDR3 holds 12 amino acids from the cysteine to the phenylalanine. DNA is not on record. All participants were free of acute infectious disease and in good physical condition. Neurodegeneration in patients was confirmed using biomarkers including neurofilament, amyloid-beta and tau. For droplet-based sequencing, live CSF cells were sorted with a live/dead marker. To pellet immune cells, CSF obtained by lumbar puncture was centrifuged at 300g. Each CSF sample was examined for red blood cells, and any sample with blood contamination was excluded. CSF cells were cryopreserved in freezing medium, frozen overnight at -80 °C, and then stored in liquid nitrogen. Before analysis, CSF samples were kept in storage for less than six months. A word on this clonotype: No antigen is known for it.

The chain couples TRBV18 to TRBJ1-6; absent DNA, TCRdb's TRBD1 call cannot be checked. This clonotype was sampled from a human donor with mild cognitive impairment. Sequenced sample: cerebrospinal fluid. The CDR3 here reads CASSTGDSPLHF. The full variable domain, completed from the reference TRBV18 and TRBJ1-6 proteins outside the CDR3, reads NAGVMQNPRHLVRRRGQEARLRCSPMKGHSHVYWYRQLPEEGLKFMVYLQKENIIDESGMPKERFSAEFPKEGPSILRIQQVVRGDSAAYFCASSTGDSPLHFGNGTRLTVT.